This TCR beta chain is drawn from a study of blood T cell repertoires in COVID-19. Clones were read by immunoSEQ multiplex PCR, and TCRdb kept only the in-frame ones, dropping some. The table lists some 230,000 clones, approximately 80% of them singletons. Germline V gene data show CDR1 as SEHNR and CDR2 as FQNEAQ (reference sequence). Trimming took off 1 base at V and 0 bases at J, with 6 bases between the two ends. CDR3 length equals 14 residues. This TCR was recovered from a woman aged 55-70 years who had recovered from COVID-19. Sequencing was done on a sample of peripheral blood. This chain connects TRBV7-9 to TRBJ1-1; D remains unclear. CDR3 nucleotides: TGTGCCAGCAGCTTAGGGGCTGTGAACACTGAAGCTTTCTTT. Protein product: CASSLGAVNTEAFF.